This is a list of T cell receptor beta chains from one sample in a study of cytomegalovirus exposure and HLA in healthy donors. Generated by immunoSEQ multiplex PCR, the TCRdb table keeps only in-frame clones and is missing some. Here the sample spans tens of thousands of clones, 65% being singletons. Sequenced material: PBMCs. These receptors originate from a boy under 18 in good health and CMV-seropositive. Each CDR3 is given with its conserved first and last residue. A D gene is named only where the DNA matches it firmly. Not all rows give a size; the values are once, few, many and, for expanded clones, a class.

size | J | V | D | CDR3 | DNA
NA | TRBJ2-3 | TRBV6-5 | NA | CASTRGFPDTQYF | TGTGCCAGCACTAGGGGGTTCCCAGATACGCAGTATTTT
NA | TRBJ1-3 | TRBV7-9 | NA | CASSRMAGTGNTIYF | TGTGCCAGCAGCCGCATGGCGGGGACTGGAAACACCATATATTTT
NA | TRBJ2-1 | TRBV5-1 | TRBD2 | CASSSLAGGNYEQFF | TGCGCCAGCAGCTCTCTAGCGGGGGGGAATTATGAGCAGTTCTTC
NA | TRBJ1-2 | TRBV5-4 | NA | CASSVGSTNYGYTF | TGTGCCAGCAGCGTCGGGAGTACTAACTATGGCTACACCTTC
NA | TRBJ2-1 | TRBV4-2 | TRBD2 | CASSQDTSGYNEQFF | TGTGCCAGCAGCCAAGATACTAGCGGCTACAATGAGCAGTTCTTC
NA | TRBJ2-1 | TRBV5-4 | TRBD1 | CASSPVGGQGATEQFF | TGTGCCAGCAGCCCGGTCGGTGGACAGGGGGCTACAGAGCAGTTCTTC
NA | TRBJ2-3 | TRBV5-1 | NA | CASSQQGHGTDTQYF | TGCGCCAGCAGCCAGCAGGGTCACGGGACAGATACGCAGTATTTT
NA | TRBJ2-1 | TRBV7-3 | NA | CASSLRQYNEQFF | TGTGCCAGCAGTCTACGACAGTACAATGAGCAGTTCTTC
few | TRBJ1-5 | TRBV5-6 | NA | CASSLNTAGPQPQHF | TGTGCCAGCAGTTTAAATACGGCAGGGCCCCAGCCCCAGCATTTT
few | TRBJ1-2 | TRBV5-4 | TRBD1 | CASSFTGGDYGYTF | TGTGCCAGCAGCTTTACAGGGGGCGACTATGGCTACACCTTC
few | TRBJ2-3 | TRBV12-5 | TRBD1 | CASGLVGGGPQYF | TGTGCTAGTGGTTTGGTAGGGGGCGGCCCGCAGTATTTT
few | TRBJ2-2 | TRBV27 | TRBD1 | CASSLSTGFAGELFF | TGTGCCAGCAGTTTATCGACAGGGTTTGCCGGGGAGCTGTTTTTT
few | TRBJ1-4 | TRBV29-1 | TRBD1 | CSVIDRVIGATNEKLFF | TGCAGCGTTATTGACAGGGTAATCGGGGCAACTAATGAAAAACTGTTTTTT
NA | TRBJ2-3 | TRBV30 | NA | CAWSQRERAISTDTQYF | TGTGCCTGGAGTCAACGGGAGAGGGCGATCTCCACAGATACGCAGTATTTT
NA | TRBJ2-1 | TRBV30 | TRBD2 | CAWSRMVQRGNNEQFF | TGTGCCTGGAGTCGCATGGTCCAGCGGGGGAACAATGAGCAGTTCTTC
NA | TRBJ2-3 | TRBV5-1 | TRBD2 | CASSLLAGDGTDTQYF | TGCGCCAGCAGCTTACTAGCGGGGGATGGCACAGATACGCAGTATTTT
NA | TRBJ1-2 | TRBV6-5 | NA | CASSYSVSDGYTF | TGTGCCAGCAGTTACTCCGTATCGGATGGCTACACCTTC
NA | TRBJ2-7 | TRBV7-8 | NA | CASSLGGGALVYEQYF | TGTGCCAGCAGCTTAGGAGGGGGGGCTCTGGTTTACGAGCAGTACTTC
NA | TRBJ1-3 | TRBV7-6 | NA | CASSSGYSGNTIYF | TGTGCCAGCAGCTCAGGGTACTCTGGAAACACCATATATTTT
NA | TRBJ1-2 | TRBV7-2 | TRBD1 | CASSLAGQGIGYGYTF | TGTGCCAGCAGCTTAGCAGGACAGGGCATCGGCTATGGCTACACCTTC
few | TRBJ1-6 | TRBV6-1 | NA | CASMSGPYNSPLNF | TGTGCCAGCATGAGCGGGCCTTATAATTCACCCCTCAACTTT
few | TRBJ1-1 | TRBV15 | NA | CATRGEGSGVTEAFF | TGTGCCACCAGAGGAGAGGGCAGCGGGGTAACTGAAGCTTTCTTT
few | TRBJ2-3 | TRBV29-1 | NA | CSLQYSRDTQYF | TGCAGCCTCCAGTATTCTCGAGATACGCAGTATTTT
few | TRBJ2-2 | TRBV7-9 | NA | CASSYLAPLDPGELFF | TGTGCCAGCAGCTACCTTGCTCCACTAGATCCCGGGGAGCTGTTTTTT
NA | TRBJ2-5 | TRBV15 | TRBD1 | CATSRDRGQGGETQYF | TGTGCCACCAGCAGAGATCGGGGACAGGGTGGGGAGACCCAGTACTTC
NA | TRBJ2-3 | TRBV29-1 | NA | CSVVERVVDLSTDTQYF | TGCAGCGTTGTTGAGCGGGTGGTGGATTTGAGCACAGATACGCAGTATTTT
NA | TRBJ1-4 | TRBV4-1 | TRBD1 | CASSIQGVANEKLFF | TGCGCCAGCAGCATCCAGGGGGTGGCTAATGAAAAACTGTTTTTT
NA | TRBJ2-6 | TRBV5-4 | TRBD1 | CASSFNRGDSGANVLPF | TGTGCCAGCAGCTTTAACAGGGGGGACTCTGGGGCCAACGTCCTGCCTTTC
few | TRBJ2-4 | TRBV29-1 | TRBD1 | CSIRQGMAKNIQYF | TGCAGCATACGACAGGGAATGGCCAAAAACATTCAGTACTTC
once | TRBJ2-7 | TRBV4-1 | TRBD2 | CASSLRAGVGYEQYF | TGCGCCAGCAGCCTTCGAGCGGGAGTCGGGTACGAGCAGTACTTC